This T cell receptor (beta chain) stems from a study of cytomegalovirus exposure and HLA in healthy donors. PCR used 60 Vbeta primers and 13 Jbeta primers. Clones were sequenced by immunoSEQ multiplex PCR, and TCRdb holds only the in-frame ones, with some missing. Among more than 130,000 clones listed, over 60% were seen once. This clone was counted at least ten times. This CDR3 contains 14 residues. The V and J ends lost 2 bases and 8 bases, in that order; junction bases with no gene match: 5. CDR1 and CDR2 from the germline V gene are LGHNA and YNFKEQ. This clonotype was obtained from a woman aged 45-59 years in good health and CMV-seronegative. This chain connects TRBV4-2 to TRBJ2-1; 8 bases align to TRBD2. The sequenced sample was PBMCs. The CDR3 sequence: CASSQTAGRDEQFF. In nucleotides, the CDR3 is TGTGCCAGCAGCCAAACAGCCGGGAGGGATGAGCAGTTCTTC.